The 27 T cell receptor beta chains presented below share a single source sample, sequenced in a study of blood T cell repertoires in COVID-19. Produced via immunoSEQ multiplex PCR; TCRdb's table is partial and in-frame only. The sample shows about 250,000 clones, about 88% of them seen only once. The material sequenced was peripheral blood. All receptors come from a middle-aged woman who had recovered from COVID-19.

This clone was seen only a few times. V gene TRBV10-1 combines with J gene TRBJ2-2, with TRBD1 identical over 7 bases. Germline CDR1 is WNHNN and CDR2 is SYGVQD (reference sequence). The CDR3 sequence is 14 residues long. The ends lost 6 bases at V and 0 bases at J; junction bases unmatched: 1. The CDR3: CASRGQTNTGELFF. The CDR3 nucleotides read TGCGCCAGCAGGGGACAGACGAACACCGGGGAGCTGTTTTTT.

This rearrangement joins TRBV4-1 to TRBJ2-6, with a weak D call TRBD1 (5 bases). Germline V gene data show CDR1 as MGHRA and CDR2 as YSYEKL. Between the trimmed V and J ends, which lost 1 base and 4 bases, there was a span of 14 bases. The CDR3 runs to 17 residues. CDR3 loop: CASSQGIDSTGANVLTF. The CDR3 DNA reads TGCGCCAGCAGCCAAGGGATAGACAGTACCGGGGCCAACGTCCTGACTTTC.

The J gene is TRBJ2-6, the V gene TRBV3-1 (or the pseudogene TRBV3-2); D might be TRBD1 (6 bases). V was cut by 1 base and J by 4 bases, with 14 bases left in between. CDR3 length: 17 amino acids. In germline, CDR1 is LGHDT, CDR2 YNNKEL (reference sequence). CDR3 sequence: CASSQGAPGAGANVLTF. CDR3 nucleotide sequence: TGTGCCAGCAGCCAAGGCGCCCCAGGGGCCGGGGCCAACGTCCTGACTTTC.

CDR3 amino acids: CARNRDTFSYEQYF. The CDR3 DNA is TGTGCCAGAAACCGGGACACCTTCTCCTACGAGCAGTACTTC. The chain has TRBV21-1 and TRBJ2-7; no DNA check was done on the table's D call, TRBD1. TRBV21-1 is labeled a pseudogene. The CDR3 has 14 residues.

This clone was detected only once. The J gene is TRBJ2-5, the V gene TRBV5-1, with D possibly being TRBD1 (5 bases). Trimming stripped 2 bases from V and 2 bases from J, with 13 bases between. CDR3 length: 15 amino acids. Germline V CDR1 and CDR2: SGHRS, YFSETQ. CDR3 nucleotide sequence: TGCGCCAGCAGCTTAATGTTGACAGCTCAAGAGACCCAGTACTTC. Translating gives CASSLMLTAQETQYF.

This rearrangement joins TRBV6-2 or TRBV6-3 to TRBJ1-2; unclear D gene. This CDR3 is built from 13 residues. V was pared by 6 bases and J by 3 bases, with 11 bases between. CDR1 and CDR2 from the germline V gene are MNHEY and SVGEGT. CDR3: CASSLRTDYGYTF. CDR3 sequence (DNA): TGTGCCAGCAGCCTGCGAACTGACTATGGCTACACCTTC.

The chain joins TRBV5-4 to TRBJ1-4; 7 bases agree with TRBD1. The germline V gene has CDR1 SGHNT and CDR2 YYREEE (reference sequence). The ends lost 0 bases at V and 8 bases at J; junction bases unmatched: 4. The CDR3 has 14 amino acids. CDR3 residues: CASSLDRGREKLFF. The CDR3 nucleotides read TGTGCCAGCAGCTTGGACAGGGGAAGGGAAAAACTGTTTTTT.

The CDR3 coding sequence is TGTGCCAGCAGCCAAGAGGAGGTCTATGGCTACACCTTC. This gives the protein CASSQEEVYGYTF. The rearrangement joins TRBV3-1 (or the pseudogene TRBV3-2) to TRBJ1-2, with D uncertain. Germline CDR1 and CDR2: LGHDT and YNNKEL (reference sequence). This CDR3 contains 13 residues. Trimming removed 0 bases at V and 4 bases at J, with 6 bases between.

The V call is TRBV5-1, the J call TRBJ1-5, with TRBD1 as a possible D gene (5 bases). Germline V gene lookup returns CDR1 SGHRS and CDR2 YFSETQ. The V gene lost 4 bases and the J gene lost 2 bases, with 13 bases spanning the gap. This CDR3 contains 15 residues. CDR3 protein: CASSPGGVGNQPQHF. As DNA, the CDR3 is TGCGCCAGCAGCCCCGGGGGAGTGGGCAATCAGCCCCAGCATTTT.

This clone has more than one count but fewer than ten. This rearrangement joins TRBV2 to TRBJ2-5; 8 nucleotides match TRBD2. CDR1 is SNHLY and CDR2 is FYNNEI in the germline V gene. The CDR3 covers 13 residues. Trimming took 8 bases from V and 1 from J; bases not matched to a gene: 3. CDR3 coding DNA: TGTGCCAGCGTCGGACTAGCCCAAGAGACCCAGTACTTC. It specifies CASVGLAQETQYF.

Comments on this clone: Other DNA sequences from this sample encode an identical CDR3 as well. The gene calls are TRBV7-9 and TRBJ1-2, with D unresolved. The CDR3 loop spans 13 amino acids. Germline V lookup: CDR1 SEHNR, CDR2 FQNEAQ (reference sequence). The germline V and J ends were trimmed by 1 base and 3 bases, with 6 bases remaining between them. Here the CDR3 DNA reads TGTGCCAGCAGCTTAGAGGGAGACTATGGCTACACCTTC. Protein product: CASSLEGDYGYTF. The variable domain in full, completed from reference TRBV7-9 and TRBJ1-2, reads DTGVSQNPRHKITKRGQNVTFRCDPISEHNRLYWYRQTLGQGPEFLTYFQNEAQLEKSRLLSDRFSAERPKGSFSTLEIQRTEQGDSAMYLCASSLEGDYGYTFGSGTRLTVV.

This chain connects TRBV5-4 to TRBJ2-2, with 9 bases identical to TRBD2. With V trimmed by 2 bases and J by 5 bases, 7 bases remained unmatched. The CDR3 covers 16 residues. Per the germline V gene, CDR1 is SGHNT and CDR2 is YYREEE (reference sequence). The CDR3 region has the DNA TGTGCCAGCAGCTTAGGGCTAGCGGGGAAAACCGGGGAGCTGTTTTTT. Translation: CASSLGLAGKTGELFF.

This rearrangement joins TRBV6-1 to TRBJ1-6; TRBD1 might be the D (6 bases). Deletions cut 0 bases from V and 8 bases from J, with 14 bases between. Germline V gene data show CDR1 as MNHNS and CDR2 as SASEGT. The CDR3 loop spans 16 amino acids. CDR3 nucleotide sequence: TGTGCCAGCAGTGAAGCTGGGCAGGGGTTTTATTCACCCCTCCACTTT. As protein: CASSEAGQGFYSPLHF.

This chain links TRBV4-2 with TRBJ2-3; 8 bases fit TRBD2. J gave up 0 bases and V 2 bases, and 7 bases lay outside the gene matches. Germline assignment: CDR1 LGHNA and CDR2 YNFKEQ. The CDR3 contains 17 residues. CDR3 bases: TGTGCCAGCAGCCAAAGGGGAACGGGGGGGAGCACAGATACGCAGTATTTT. Its protein product is CASSQRGTGGSTDTQYF.

The J gene is TRBJ1-1, the V gene TRBV7-2; a weak D match, TRBD1 (5 bases). The germline gives CDR1 SGHTA, CDR2 FQGNSA. The CDR3 sequence is 15 residues long. Trimming took 1 base from V and 0 from J, leaving 9 bases between them. For the CDR3, the DNA is TGTGCCAGCAGCTTAGGCAGGGTGATGAACACTGAAGCTTTCTTT. Encoded protein: CASSLGRVMNTEAFF.

This chain joins TRBV10-3 and TRBJ2-3, with D perhaps matching TRBD1 (6 bases). The CDR3 spans 13 residues. Trimming shortened V by 6 bases and J by 4 bases, and 11 bases separated the two germline ends. Germline V CDR1 and CDR2: ENHRY, SYGVKD. The CDR3 loop reads CAIRDPGADTQYF. Written as DNA, the CDR3 is TGTGCCATCAGAGACCCAGGGGCAGATACGCAGTATTTT.

The chain recombines TRBV6-1 with TRBJ2-3, with a possible D match to TRBD2 (5 bases). From germline, CDR1 is MNHNS and CDR2 SASEGT. The length of the CDR3 is 16 residues. V was clipped by 2 bases and J by 1 base, with 13 bases between them. The CDR3 loop reads CASSENGVWGTDTQYF. The CDR3 region has the DNA TGTGCCAGCAGTGAAAACGGGGTGTGGGGCACAGATACGCAGTATTTT.

The genes are TRBV3-1 (or the pseudogene TRBV3-2) and TRBJ2-5; 7 bases match TRBD1. Per the germline V gene, CDR1 is LGHDT and CDR2 is YNNKEL (reference sequence). V shed 3 bases, J shed 4 bases, and the junction held 8 bases outside the gene matches. The CDR3 extends over 15 amino acids. The CDR3 DNA sequence: TGTGCCAGCAGCCATACAGGGGATAAGGGAGAGACCCAGTACTTC. This sequence encodes CASSHTGDKGETQYF.

This clone was observed once. This chain connects TRBV6-4 to TRBJ2-7; a possible D gene is TRBD2 (5 bases). The CDR3 sequence is 14 residues long. Per germline, CDR1 MRHNA and CDR2 SNTAGT. V lost 5 bases, J lost 3 bases, and 14 bases lay in between. This chain's CDR3 is CASSPGVRDYEQYV. CDR3 in DNA: TGTGCCAGCAGTCCCGGGGTCAGAGACTACGAGCAGTACGTC.

The chain links TRBV5-1 to TRBJ2-1, with D uncertain. Germline loops: CDR1 SGHRS, CDR2 YFSETQ. V lost 2 bases and J lost 8, with 8 bases in between. The CDR3 contains 12 residues. The chain's CDR3 is CASSLTPDEQFF. The CDR3 bases are TGCGCCAGCAGCTTAACCCCGGATGAGCAGTTCTTC.

The rearrangement links TRBV6-5 to TRBJ2-5; the D is unclear. From germline, CDR1 is MNHEY and CDR2 SVGAGI. V shed 6 bases and J shed 5 bases, with 13 bases lying between them. CDR3 length: 13 residues. The CDR3 sequence is CASSPVGPETQYF. CDR3 bases: TGTGCCAGCAGCCCGGTGGGCCCGGAGACCCAGTACTTC.

V is TRBV3-1 (or the pseudogene TRBV3-2) and J is TRBJ1-6; D is ambiguous. CDR3 length equals 12 residues. Trimming took 2 bases from V and 9 from J, leaving 5 bases between them. Germline CDR1 and CDR2: LGHDT and YNNKEL (reference sequence). DNA of the CDR3: TGTGCCAGCAGCCAACTCCCTTCACCCCTCCACTTT. Its protein product is CASSQLPSPLHF.

The chain is built from TRBV7-9 and TRBJ1-1; no reliable D call. CDR1 and CDR2 from the germline V gene are SEHNR and FQNEAQ (reference sequence). The CDR3 totals 12 residues. CDR3 loop: CASRGLGTEAFF. The CDR3 bases are TGTGCTTCCCGAGGGCTGGGGACTGAAGCTTTCTTT.

In this sample, this clone turned up a few times. V is TRBV5-1 and J is TRBJ1-4, with TRBD1 matching over 8 bases. After removal of 6 bases from V and 2 bases from J, the junction contained 9 bases not matched to a gene. The CDR3 covers 16 residues. Per germline, CDR1 SGHRS and CDR2 YFSETQ. The CDR3 DNA reads TGCGCCAGCAACAGACAGGGGCCTTCGACTAATGAAAAACTGTTTTTT. This encodes CASNRQGPSTNEKLFF.

The V gene is TRBV5-1, the J gene TRBJ2-3, with 8 positions matching TRBD2. There are 14 residues in the CDR3. Unmatched junction bases numbered 4, after V lost 5 bases and J lost 2 bases. Per germline, CDR1 SGHRS and CDR2 YFSETQ. CDR3 DNA: TGCGCCAGCAGGCTAGCGGGTGCCACAGATACGCAGTATTTT. Its protein product is CASRLAGATDTQYF.

This chain joins TRBV3-1 (or the pseudogene TRBV3-2) and TRBJ2-5, with 8 bases fitting TRBD2. The CDR3 is 15 residues long. Losses at the gene ends were 0 bases for V and 5 bases for J; bases not matched to a gene: 5. From germline, CDR1 is LGHDT and CDR2 YNNKEL (reference sequence). The CDR3 sequence is CASSQDHSGGETQYF. CDR3 in DNA: TGTGCCAGCAGCCAAGATCATTCGGGAGGGGAGACCCAGTACTTC.

The chain couples TRBV10-3 to TRBJ1-5; a weak D match, TRBD1 (6 bases). Germline V gene sequence: CDR1 ENHRY, CDR2 SYGVKD. The CDR3 runs 14 residues. As DNA, the CDR3 is TGTGCTACTTCGGGGGGCCTGGGCAATCAGCCCCAGCATTTT. As protein: CATSGGLGNQPQHF.